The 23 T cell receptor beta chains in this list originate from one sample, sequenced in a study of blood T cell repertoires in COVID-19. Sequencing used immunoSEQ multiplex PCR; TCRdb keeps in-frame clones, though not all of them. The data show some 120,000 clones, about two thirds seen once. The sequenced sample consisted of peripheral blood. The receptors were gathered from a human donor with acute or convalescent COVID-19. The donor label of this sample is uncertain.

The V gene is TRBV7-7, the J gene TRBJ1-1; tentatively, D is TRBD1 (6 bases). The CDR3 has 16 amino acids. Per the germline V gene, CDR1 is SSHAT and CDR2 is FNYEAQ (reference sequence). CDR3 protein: CAITQRLGGGRTEAFF. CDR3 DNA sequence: TGTGCTATAACTCAACGCTTAGGGGGGGGTAGGACTGAAGCTTTCTTT.

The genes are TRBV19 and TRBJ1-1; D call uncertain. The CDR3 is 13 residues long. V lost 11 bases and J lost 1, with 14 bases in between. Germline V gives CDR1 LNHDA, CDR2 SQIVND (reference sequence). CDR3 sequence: CAVPGFGNTEAFF. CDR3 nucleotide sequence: TGTGCCGTTCCGGGTTTCGGGAACACTGAAGCTTTCTTT.

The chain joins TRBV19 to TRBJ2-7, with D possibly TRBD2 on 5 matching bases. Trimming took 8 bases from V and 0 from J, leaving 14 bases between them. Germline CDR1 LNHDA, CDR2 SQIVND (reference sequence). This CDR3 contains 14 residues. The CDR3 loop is CASHGRGGSYEQYF. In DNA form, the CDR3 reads TGTGCCAGTCACGGCCGTGGAGGCTCCTACGAGCAGTACTTC.

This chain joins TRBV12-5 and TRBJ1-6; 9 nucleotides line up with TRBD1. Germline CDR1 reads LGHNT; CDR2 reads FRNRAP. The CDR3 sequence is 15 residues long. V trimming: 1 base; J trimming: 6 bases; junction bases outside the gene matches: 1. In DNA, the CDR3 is TGTGCTAGTGGTTTGGGGGGACAGGGTAATTCACCCCTCCACTTT. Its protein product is CASGLGGQGNSPLHF.

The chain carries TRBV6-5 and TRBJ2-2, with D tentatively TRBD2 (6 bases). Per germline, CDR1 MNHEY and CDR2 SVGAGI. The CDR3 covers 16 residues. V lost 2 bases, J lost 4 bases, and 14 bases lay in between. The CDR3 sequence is CASSYTPGTATGELFF. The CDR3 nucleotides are TGTGCCAGCAGTTACACACCCGGGACTGCCACCGGGGAGCTGTTTTTT.

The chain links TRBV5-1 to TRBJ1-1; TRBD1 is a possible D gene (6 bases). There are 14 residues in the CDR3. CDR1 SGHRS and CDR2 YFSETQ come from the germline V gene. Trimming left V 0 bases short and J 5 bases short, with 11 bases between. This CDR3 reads CASSLVGGETEAFF. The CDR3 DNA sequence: TGCGCCAGCAGCTTGGTTGGGGGCGAAACTGAAGCTTTCTTT.

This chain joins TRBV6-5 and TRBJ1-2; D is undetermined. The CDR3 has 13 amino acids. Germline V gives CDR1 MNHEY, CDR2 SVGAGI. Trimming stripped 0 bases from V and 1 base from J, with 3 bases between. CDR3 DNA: TGTGCCAGCAGTTACTCCCGTAACTATGGCTACACCTTC. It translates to CASSYSRNYGYTF.

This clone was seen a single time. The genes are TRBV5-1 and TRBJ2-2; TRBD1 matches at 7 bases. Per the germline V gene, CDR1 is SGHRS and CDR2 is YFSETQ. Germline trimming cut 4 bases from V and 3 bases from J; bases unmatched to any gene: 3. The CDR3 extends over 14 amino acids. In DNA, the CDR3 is TGCGCCAGCAGCCCGGACAGGTACACCGGGGAGCTGTTTTTT. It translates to CASSPDRYTGELFF. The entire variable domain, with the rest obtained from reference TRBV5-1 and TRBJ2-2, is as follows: KAGVTQTPRYLIKTRGQQVTLSCSPISGHRSVSWYQQTPGQGLQFLFEYFSETQRNKGNFPGRFSGRQFSNSRSEMNVSTLELGDSALYLCASSPDRYTGELFFGEGSRLTVL.

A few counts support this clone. The CDR3 is CASSLIPLAGGTTGELFF. DNA of the CDR3: TGTGCCAGCTCACTGATCCCTCTGGCGGGGGGCACCACCGGGGAGCTGTTTTTT. The chain joins TRBV18 to TRBJ2-2, with 8 bases lining up with TRBD2. Germline V gene data show CDR1 as KGHSH and CDR2 as LQKENI. The CDR3 contains 18 residues. V shed 4 bases, J shed 4 bases, and the junction held 14 bases outside the gene matches.

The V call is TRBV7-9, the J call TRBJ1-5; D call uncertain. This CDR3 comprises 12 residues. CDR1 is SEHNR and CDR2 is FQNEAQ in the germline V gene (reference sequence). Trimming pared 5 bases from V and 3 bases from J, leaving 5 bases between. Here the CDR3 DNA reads TGTGCCAGCAGCCGCGACAATCAGCCCCAGCATTTT. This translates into CASSRDNQPQHF.

The CDR3 loop reads CASSVETFSYNEQFF. In nucleotides, the CDR3 is TGTGCCAGCAGCGTAGAGACTTTCTCCTACAATGAGCAGTTCTTC. This chain joins TRBV9 and TRBJ2-1; D gene unclear. V dropped 0 bases and J dropped 0 bases, with 7 bases sitting between them. The CDR3 loop spans 15 amino acids. Germline V CDR1 and CDR2: SGDLS, YYNGEE. Complete variable domain (other parts from reference TRBV9 and TRBJ2-1): DSGVTQTPKHLITATGQRVTLRCSPRSGDLSVYWYQQSLDQGLQFLIQYYNGEERAKGNILERFSAQQFPDLHSELNLSSLELGDSALYFCASSVETFSYNEQFFGPGTRLTVL.

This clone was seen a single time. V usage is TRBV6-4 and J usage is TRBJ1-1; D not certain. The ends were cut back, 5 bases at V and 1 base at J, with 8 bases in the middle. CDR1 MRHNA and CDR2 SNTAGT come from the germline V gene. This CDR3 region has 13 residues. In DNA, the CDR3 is TGTGCCAGCAGTTTAGAAAGGAACACTGAAGCTTTCTTT. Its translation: CASSLERNTEAFF.

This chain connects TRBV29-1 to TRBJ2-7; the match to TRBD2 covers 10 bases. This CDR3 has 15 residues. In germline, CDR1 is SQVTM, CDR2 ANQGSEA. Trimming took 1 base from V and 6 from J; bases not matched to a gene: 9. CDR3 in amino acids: CSVEVRLAGAGEQYF. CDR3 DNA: TGCAGCGTTGAAGTTCGTCTAGCGGGGGCTGGCGAGCAGTACTTC.

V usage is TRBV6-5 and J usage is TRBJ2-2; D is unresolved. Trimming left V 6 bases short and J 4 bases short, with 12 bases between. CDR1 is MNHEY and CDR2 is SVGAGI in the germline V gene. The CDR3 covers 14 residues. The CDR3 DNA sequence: TGTGCCAGCAGGCGAAGACAAAGCACCGGGGAGCTGTTTTTT. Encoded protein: CASRRRQSTGELFF.

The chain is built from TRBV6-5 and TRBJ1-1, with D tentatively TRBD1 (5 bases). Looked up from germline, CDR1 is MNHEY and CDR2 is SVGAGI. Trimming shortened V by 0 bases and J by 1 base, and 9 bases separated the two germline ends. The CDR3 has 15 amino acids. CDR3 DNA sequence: TGTGCCAGCAGTTACTCGAGCAGGGCGAACACTGAAGCTTTCTTT. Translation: CASSYSSRANTEAFF.

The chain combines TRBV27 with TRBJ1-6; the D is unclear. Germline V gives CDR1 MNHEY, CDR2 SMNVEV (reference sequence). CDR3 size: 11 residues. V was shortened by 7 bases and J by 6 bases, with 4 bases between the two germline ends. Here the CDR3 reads CASKSNSPLHF. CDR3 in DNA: TGTGCCAGCAAGAGTAATTCACCCCTCCACTTT.

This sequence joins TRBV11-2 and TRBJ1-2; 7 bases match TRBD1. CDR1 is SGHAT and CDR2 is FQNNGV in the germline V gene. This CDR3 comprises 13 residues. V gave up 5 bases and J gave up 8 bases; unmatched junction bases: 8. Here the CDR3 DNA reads TGTGCCAGCAGCCCCAACAGGGGCAGGGGCTACACCTTC. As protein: CASSPNRGRGYTF.

In DNA, the CDR3 is TGCGCCAGCAGCTTGGACACAGGGGGCTCGGATGGCTACACCTTC. Protein product: CASSLDTGGSDGYTF. The chain carries TRBV5-1 and TRBJ1-2; 9 nucleotides match TRBD1. Germline-derived CDR1 and CDR2 are SGHRS and YFSETQ. This CDR3 is 15 amino acids long. Trimming removed 0 bases from V and 6 bases from J; junction bases left unmatched: 6.

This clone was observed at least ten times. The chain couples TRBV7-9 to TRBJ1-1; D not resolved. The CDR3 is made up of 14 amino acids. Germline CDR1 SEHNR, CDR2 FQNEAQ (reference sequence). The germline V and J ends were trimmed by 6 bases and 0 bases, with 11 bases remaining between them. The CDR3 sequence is CASRREVMNTEAFF. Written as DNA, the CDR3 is TGTGCCAGCAGAAGGGAGGTGATGAACACTGAAGCTTTCTTT.

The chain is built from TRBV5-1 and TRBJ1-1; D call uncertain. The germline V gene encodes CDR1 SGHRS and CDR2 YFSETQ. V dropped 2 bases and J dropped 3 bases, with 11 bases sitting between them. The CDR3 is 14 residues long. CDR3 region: CASSFLGRDTEAFF. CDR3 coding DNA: TGCGCCAGCAGCTTTCTAGGTCGGGACACTGAAGCTTTCTTT.

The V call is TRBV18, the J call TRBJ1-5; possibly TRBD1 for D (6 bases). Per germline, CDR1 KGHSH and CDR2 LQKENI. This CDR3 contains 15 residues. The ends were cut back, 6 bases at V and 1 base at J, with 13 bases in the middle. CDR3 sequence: CASSQQGASNQPQHF. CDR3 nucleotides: TGTGCCAGCTCCCAACAGGGTGCAAGCAATCAGCCCCAGCATTTT.

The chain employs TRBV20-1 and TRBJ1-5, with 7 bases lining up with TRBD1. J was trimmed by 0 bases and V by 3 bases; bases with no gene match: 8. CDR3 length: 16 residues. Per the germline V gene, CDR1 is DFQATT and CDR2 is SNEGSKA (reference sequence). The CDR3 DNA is TGCAGTGCTAGTCAGCGGCAGGGGGTTAGCAATCAGCCCCAGCATTTT. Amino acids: CSASQRQGVSNQPQHF.

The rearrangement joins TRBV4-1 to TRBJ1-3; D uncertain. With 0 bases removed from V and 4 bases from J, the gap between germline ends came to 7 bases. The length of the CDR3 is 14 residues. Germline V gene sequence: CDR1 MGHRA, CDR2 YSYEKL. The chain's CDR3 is CASSQDERGNTIYF. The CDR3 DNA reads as TGCGCCAGCAGCCAAGATGAACGGGGAAACACCATATATTTT.